This is a list of T cell receptor beta chains from one sample in a study of naive and memory T cell subsets. TCRdb independently ran MiXCR on the UMI-ligation and nested PCR reads; one entry per CDR3 protein. The table has roughly 91,000 distinct CDR3 sequences, around 13% seen once. Specimen: central memory CD4+ T cells from blood. These receptors were obtained from a human donor in good health. CDR3s include the opening cysteine and the closing phenylalanine or tryptophan. A D gene is named only where the DNA matches it firmly. Clone sizes are given selectively: once, few, many, or a class where the clone is expanded.

CDR3	DNA	D	size	V	J
CASSFRSLETQYF	TGTGCCAGCAGTTTCAGGTCTCTTGAGACCCAGTACTTC	.	few	TRBV6-2/TRBV6-3	TRBJ2-5
CASNPRDRPYEQYF	TGTGCCAGCAATCCCCGGGACCGGCCCTACGAGCAGTACTTC	.	few	TRBV2	TRBJ2-7
CASSYRGIQKGDYQLPYEQYF	TGTGCCAGCAGTTACCGCGGCATCCAAAAAGGGGACTACCAACTCCCCTACGAGCAGTACTTC	TRBD2	many	TRBV6-6	TRBJ2-7
CASSLRSEKPYEQYF	TGTGCCAGCAGCTTAAGGAGCGAGAAACCCTACGAGCAGTACTTC	.	few	TRBV7-2	TRBJ2-7
CASSLPPQGKVEKLFF	TGTGCCAGCAGTTTGCCCCCACAGGGAAAAGTCGAAAAACTGTTTTTT	.	few	TRBV28	TRBJ1-4
CASSSNGGVELTDTQYF	TGTGCCAGCAGCTCCAATGGCGGGGTCGAACTCACAGATACGCAGTATTTT	.	.	TRBV7-6	TRBJ2-3
CASSLALAGSEQYF	TGTGCCAGCAGCTTAGCACTAGCGGGATCCGAGCAGTACTTC	TRBD2	many	TRBV7-2	TRBJ2-7
CASSPLKENNYGYTF	TGTGCCAGCTCACCATTAAAAGAAAACAACTATGGCTACACCTTC	.	many	TRBV18	TRBJ1-2
CASSRDRAVEAFF	TGTGCCAGCTCCCGAGACCGGGCGGTTGAAGCTTTCTTT	.	many	TRBV18	TRBJ1-1
CASSYTGQGENQPQHF	TGTGCCAGCAGTTACACAGGACAGGGCGAGAATCAGCCCCAGCATTTT	TRBD1	few	TRBV6-6	TRBJ1-5
CASSSTSGKVNYGYTF	TGTGCCAGCAGTTCGACTAGTGGCAAAGTTAACTATGGCTACACCTTC	.	.	TRBV28	TRBJ1-2
CASSFDDQGAHF	TGTGCCAGCAGTTTCGACGACCAGGGGGCTCACTTC	TRBD1	.	TRBV12-3/TRBV12-4	TRBJ2-7
CASSPRSGRSQETQYF	TGTGCCAGCAGCCCCCGTAGCGGGAGAAGCCAAGAGACCCAGTACTTC	TRBD2	few	TRBV7-2	TRBJ2-5
CSASGSESNEQFF	TGCAGTGCTAGTGGGTCAGAATCCAATGAGCAGTTCTTC	.	.	TRBV20-1	TRBJ2-1
CASSGLYAYEQYF	TGTGCCAGCAGTGGACTGTATGCCTACGAGCAGTACTTC	.	.	TRBV28	TRBJ2-7
CASSQFSGANVLTF	TGTGCCAGCAGCCAATTCTCTGGGGCCAACGTCCTGACTTTC	.	many	TRBV3-1	TRBJ2-6
CASSDTRTREQFF	TGTGCCAGCAGTGATACCAGGACTCGGGAGCAGTTCTTC	.	many	TRBV6-1	TRBJ2-1
CASSQDRGETQYF	TGCGCCAGCAGCCAAGACAGGGGAGAGACCCAGTACTTC	.	many	TRBV4-3	TRBJ2-5
CASSLTASGEQYF	TGTGCCAGCAGCCTGACAGCGTCGGGGGAGCAGTACTTC	.	many	TRBV12-3/TRBV12-4	TRBJ2-7
CASSLGFVGQGFQSSYEQYF	TGTGCCAGCAGTTTAGGATTCGTGGGACAGGGTTTCCAGAGCTCCTACGAGCAGTACTTC	TRBD1	few	TRBV28	TRBJ2-7
CASSLALKAGGPLDTQYF	TGTGCCAGCAGTTTAGCCTTGAAAGCGGGAGGGCCCCTAGATACGCAGTATTTT	TRBD2	.	TRBV12-3/TRBV12-4	TRBJ2-3
CASSLNQNLQETQYF	TGTGCCAGCAGCTTAAACCAAAACTTACAAGAGACCCAGTACTTC	.	.	TRBV7-9	TRBJ2-5
CASSPQGLRQPQHF	TGTGCCAGCAGCCCTCAGGGGCTCCGCCAGCCCCAGCATTTT	.	few	TRBV6-2/TRBV6-3	TRBJ1-5
CASSLGDRGGQFF	TGTGCCAGCAGCTTAGGGGACAGGGGGGGGCAGTTCTTC	TRBD1	.	TRBV11-3	TRBJ2-1
CASGREPTGAWEKLFF	TGTGCCAGCGGCCGTGAACCTACAGGGGCTTGGGAAAAACTGTTTTTT	TRBD1	.	TRBV6-1	TRBJ1-4
CASSPNRGNEKLFF	TGTGCCAGCTCCCCCAATAGGGGGAATGAAAAACTGTTTTTT	.	few	TRBV18	TRBJ1-4
CASRTGPNTEAFF	TGTGCCAGCAGAACCGGACCTAACACTGAAGCTTTCTTT	.	.	TRBV5-5	TRBJ1-1
CASRLNSGNTIYF	TGTGCCAGCAGGTTGAACTCTGGAAACACCATATATTTT	.	.	TRBV7-2	TRBJ1-3
CASSRDRLSSYEQYF	TGTGCCAGCAGTCGGGACCGACTGAGCTCCTACGAGCAGTACTTC	.	few	TRBV7-8	TRBJ2-7
CASSQGGSQSSYEQYF	TGTGCCAGCAGCCAAGGTGGCAGCCAGAGCTCCTACGAGCAGTACTTC	.	.	TRBV4-2	TRBJ2-7
CASSSQGPANEKLFF	TGTGCCAGCAGTTCACAGGGCCCGGCTAATGAAAAACTGTTTTTT	.	.	TRBV6-6	TRBJ1-4
CASNPFNPSTDTQYF	TGTGCCAGCAACCCTTTTAACCCCAGCACAGATACGCAGTATTTT	.	.	TRBV28	TRBJ2-3
CSVDEGWSTDTQYF	TGCAGCGTTGATGAGGGTTGGAGCACAGATACGCAGTATTTT	.	many	TRBV29-1	TRBJ2-3
CASSLSGALYEQYF	TGTGCCAGCAGCCTTAGCGGGGCCCTCTACGAGCAGTACTTC	TRBD2	few	TRBV11-2	TRBJ2-7
CASSLGSRPTGGYTF	TGTGCCAGCAGTTTGGGCAGTCGCCCTACTGGTGGCTACACCTTC	.	.	TRBV28	TRBJ1-2
CATGPEGSGANVLTF	TGTGCCACCGGCCCTGAAGGCTCTGGGGCCAACGTCCTGACTTTC	.	few	TRBV24-1	TRBJ2-6
CASSESWASGSQKYEQYF	TGTGCCAGCAGCGAGAGTTGGGCTAGCGGAAGCCAGAAATACGAGCAGTACTTC	TRBD2	few	TRBV5-4	TRBJ2-7
CSARYRTSGMGHEQFF	TGCAGTGCTAGGTACAGGACTAGCGGGATGGGTCATGAGCAGTTCTTC	TRBD2	few	TRBV20-1	TRBJ2-1
CSAITGTSGTDTQYF	TGCAGTGCTATCACCGGGACTAGCGGCACAGATACGCAGTATTTT	TRBD2	many	TRBV20-1	TRBJ2-3
CASSYSELNTEAFF	TGTGCCAGCAGTTACTCAGAGCTGAACACTGAAGCTTTCTTT	.	few	TRBV6-2/TRBV6-3	TRBJ1-1
CASRWTGDNSPLHF	TGTGCCAGCAGGTGGACAGGGGATAATTCACCCCTCCACTTT	TRBD1	few	TRBV28	TRBJ1-6
CASGAGTKRNEQFF	TGTGCCAGCGGAGCCGGGACCAAGCGAAATGAGCAGTTCTTC	.	many	TRBV27	TRBJ2-1
CSAPTSGIQETQYF	TGCAGTGCCCCTACTAGCGGGATACAAGAGACCCAGTACTTC	TRBD2	few	TRBV20-1	TRBJ2-5
CSARTGGNYEQYF	TGCAGTGCAAGGACAGGAGGCAACTACGAGCAGTACTTC	TRBD1	many	TRBV20-1	TRBJ2-7
CASRTGTSSETQYF	TGTGCCAGCAGGACCGGGACTAGCAGCGAGACCCAGTACTTC	TRBD2	.	TRBV12-3/TRBV12-4	TRBJ2-5
CASSFPGLVNEQFF	TGTGCCAGCAGTTTCCCGGGACTAGTAAATGAGCAGTTCTTC	TRBD2	few	TRBV6-2/TRBV6-3	TRBJ2-1
CSATDSSSYNEQFF	TGCAGTGCTACCGACAGTAGCTCCTACAATGAGCAGTTCTTC	.	.	TRBV20-1	TRBJ2-1
CASSRSGPLYEQYF	TGTGCCAGCAGTCGAAGCGGGCCCCTCTACGAGCAGTACTTC	.	.	TRBV2	TRBJ2-7
CASSLLAGGRDTQYF	TGTGCCAGCAGTCTACTAGCGGGAGGGCGAGATACGCAGTATTTT	TRBD2	few	TRBV6-5	TRBJ2-3